Following are 28 T cell receptor beta chains from one sample sequenced in a study of Graves' ophthalmopathy and Graves' hyperthyroidism. RNA transcripts were the template, and TCR beta CDR3 regions were amplified from them. HTBI primers were employed in first-round RT-PCR, then a second-round multiplex PCR followed. TCRdb ran MiXCR on the multiplex PCR reads and lists one entry per CDR3 protein. The data contain a few hundred thousand distinct CDR3 sequences, around 19% of them singletons. The sequencing sample was made of peripheral blood. The receptors stem from a young woman with Graves' ophthalmopathy.

Many counts were recorded for this clonotype. The chain joins TRBV7-2 to TRBJ1-1; D unclear. Deletions cut 3 bases from V and 11 bases from J, with 13 bases between. This CDR3 has 12 amino acids. Germline CDR1 SGHTA, CDR2 FQGNSA. The CDR3 coding sequence is TGTGCCAGCAGCTTCGGAGGGATAAGGGCTTTCTTT. Protein sequence: CASSFGGIRAFF.

This clonotype occurred many times. The rearrangement uses TRBV24-1 and TRBJ2-7; D uncertain. V lost 5 bases and J 5 bases, leaving 12 bases between the germline ends. Per germline, CDR1 KGHDR and CDR2 SFDVKD. The CDR3 has 13 amino acids. The CDR3 bases are TGTGCCACCAGTGGCCCCGGATCCGACGAGCAGTACTTC. This codes for CATSGPGSDEQYF.

In this sample, this clonotype turned up many times. The V gene is TRBV14, the J gene TRBJ1-6, with D maybe TRBD1 (5 bases). Germline V gene lookup returns CDR1 SGHDN and CDR2 FVKESK. The CDR3 length is 15 residues. Trimming cost V 0 bases and J 10 bases, with 13 bases left between them. CDR3: CASSQERTGGSPLHF. DNA for the CDR3: TGTGCCAGCAGCCAAGAGAGAACAGGAGGCTCACCCCTCCACTTT.

This clonotype was detected ten times or more. V usage is TRBV14 and J usage is TRBJ1-1; D is undetermined. Trimming cost V 2 bases and J 9 bases, with 16 bases left between them. CDR3 length equals 14 residues. CDR1 is SGHDN, CDR2 FVKESK, per germline. CDR3 nucleotides: TGTGCCAGCAGCCAACGGGCCCCCCAGGCTCAAGCTTTCTTT. As protein: CASSQRAPQAQAFF.

There are many counts of this clonotype. This chain connects TRBV5-1 to TRBJ2-7; D unresolved. V was trimmed by 0 bases and J by 4 bases, leaving 14 bases between them. This CDR3 has 15 residues. Germline CDR1 SGHRS, CDR2 YFSETQ. The CDR3 DNA follows: TGCGCCAGCAGCTTGGGCCGGACCTTATCGTACGAGCAGTACTTC. This encodes CASSLGRTLSYEQYF.

Ten or more counts support this clonotype. This chain connects TRBV28 to TRBJ2-5, with D perhaps matching TRBD1 (5 bases). Trimming pared 2 bases from V and 1 base from J, leaving 11 bases between. This CDR3 has 15 amino acids. The germline gives CDR1 MDHEN, CDR2 SYDVKM. The CDR3 protein is CASSLIEGVQETQYF. The CDR3, as DNA: TGTGCCAGCAGTTTAATCGAAGGGGTCCAAGAGACCCAGTACTTC.

This clonotype occurred many times. The chain links TRBV24-1 to TRBJ2-6; 7 bases line up with TRBD1. The CDR3 has 17 amino acids. The germline V gene has CDR1 KGHDR and CDR2 SFDVKD. After removal of 4 bases from V and 2 bases from J, the junction contained 7 bases not matched to a gene. The CDR3 here is CATSDRDTGAGANVLTF. The CDR3 coding sequence is TGTGCCACCAGTGACCGGGACACAGGGGCTGGGGCCAACGTCCTGACTTTC.

This clonotype was recorded at least ten times. This rearrangement joins TRBV19 to TRBJ1-1; the D is unclear. Germline V CDR1 and CDR2: LNHDA, SQIVND (reference sequence). Trimming shortened V by 2 bases and J by 3 bases, and 13 bases separated the two germline ends. The CDR3 sequence is 15 residues long. CDR3: CASSIYRRGYTEAFF. The CDR3, as DNA: TGTGCCAGTAGTATATACCGTAGAGGGTACACTGAAGCTTTCTTT.

This clonotype was counted at least ten times. The chain links TRBV20-1 to TRBJ2-7; 9 bases are shared with TRBD1. Germline CDR1 is DFQATT and CDR2 is SNEGSKA (reference sequence). The length of the CDR3 is 14 residues. V lost 0 bases to trimming and J lost 3 bases; unmatched junction nucleotides: 3. The CDR3 is CSAREGQGIYEQYF. The CDR3 region has the DNA TGCAGTGCTAGAGAAGGACAGGGGATCTACGAGCAGTACTTC.

This clonotype was seen ten or more times. The chain carries TRBV28 and TRBJ2-5; TRBD2 is a possible D gene (5 bases). Germline CDR1 reads MDHEN; CDR2 reads SYDVKM. V dropped 3 bases and J dropped 3 bases, with 20 bases sitting between them. This CDR3 region has 17 residues. The CDR3 reads CASSFREGRRREETQYF. The DNA for the CDR3 is TGTGCCAGCAGTTTCCGGGAAGGTAGGAGGAGAGAAGAGACCCAGTACTTC.

This clonotype was counted ten times or more. V gene TRBV12-3 or TRBV12-4 combines with J gene TRBJ1-5; D is unresolved. The germline V and J ends were trimmed by 7 bases and 0 bases, with 10 bases remaining between them. The CDR3 loop spans 14 amino acids. CDR3 DNA sequence: TGTGCCAGCAATCCCGACGGTAGCAATCAGCCCCAGCATTTT. Amino acid sequence: CASNPDGSNQPQHF.

At least ten counts were recorded for this clonotype. The J gene is TRBJ2-7, the V gene TRBV19, with 7 nucleotides matching TRBD2. CDR3 length equals 16 residues. V gave up 3 bases and J gave up 3 bases; unmatched junction bases: 11. CDR1 is LNHDA, CDR2 SQIVND, per germline (reference sequence). The DNA of the CDR3 is TGTGCCAGTAGTATCACTATCCAGCGGGGAGACTACGAGCAGTACTTC. Amino acids: CASSITIQRGDYEQYF.

This clonotype was picked up many times. The chain recombines TRBV12-3 or TRBV12-4 with TRBJ1-2; TRBD1 aligns across 7 bases. V lost 3 bases to trimming and J lost 4 bases; unmatched junction nucleotides: 5. The CDR3 runs to 14 residues. CDR3 sequence (DNA): TGTGCCAGCAGTTTCTCAGCAGGGGGCTATGGCTACACCTTC. Its translation: CASSFSAGGYGYTF.

This clonotype was counted ten times or more. The chain recombines TRBV24-1 with TRBJ1-2; D ambiguous. CDR1 and CDR2 from the germline V gene are KGHDR and SFDVKD. The V gene lost 4 bases and the J gene lost 7 bases, with 15 bases spanning the gap. This CDR3 comprises 14 residues. For the CDR3, the DNA is TGTGCCACCAGTGACCCCGCCCGGAGAGGTGGCTACACCTTC. Amino acids: CATSDPARRGGYTF.

There are many counts of this clonotype. The V gene is TRBV30, the J gene TRBJ1-6; 7 positions match TRBD1. The CDR3 extends over 13 amino acids. J lost 6 bases, V lost 7 bases, and 6 bases had no gene match. Germline CDR1 reads GTSNPN; CDR2 reads SVGIG (reference sequence). The chain's CDR3 is CAFGQVFNSPLHF. The CDR3 DNA reads as TGTGCCTTCGGACAGGTCTTTAATTCACCCCTCCACTTT.

This clonotype was observed many times. This sequence joins TRBV20-1 and TRBJ2-7; TRBD1 aligns across 7 bases. CDR1 is DFQATT, CDR2 SNEGSKA, per germline (reference sequence). CDR3 length: 14 amino acids. The junction had 7 bases not matched to a gene; V was cut back by 0 bases and J by 5 bases. CDR3 sequence reads: CSARDQGGHNEQYF. Here the CDR3 DNA reads TGCAGTGCTAGAGATCAAGGGGGCCACAACGAGCAGTACTTC.

This clonotype was seen a single time. The chain recombines TRBV6-5 with TRBJ1-2; D unclear. V dropped 0 bases and J dropped 2 bases, with 16 bases sitting between them. Germline assignment: CDR1 MNHEY and CDR2 SVGAGI. CDR3 length: 17 residues. The CDR3 nucleotides read TGTGCCAGCAGTTACTCGGTCGGTAGGGCACTCAACTATGGCTACACCTTC. It translates to CASSYSVGRALNYGYTF.

This clonotype was counted at least ten times. V is TRBV7-8 and J is TRBJ1-5; no definite D call. This CDR3 has 17 residues. Per the germline V gene, CDR1 is SGHVS and CDR2 is FQNEAQ. Trimming pared 2 bases from V and 0 bases from J, leaving 14 bases between. This chain's CDR3 is CASSLQIGTLSNQPQHF. CDR3 in DNA: TGTGCCAGCAGCTTACAGATCGGCACTCTTAGCAATCAGCCCCAGCATTTT. The variable domain in full, with the rest retrieved from reference TRBV7-8 and TRBJ1-5, is GAGVSQSPRYKVAKRGQDVALRCDPISGHVSLFWYQQALGQGPEFLTYFQNEAQLDKSGLPSDRFFAERPEGSVSTLKIQRTQQEDSAVYLCASSLQIGTLSNQPQHFGDGTRLSIL.

This chain links TRBV28 with TRBJ1-1; weak D call: TRBD1 (6 bases). The ends were cut back, 7 bases at V and 0 bases at J, with 21 bases in the middle. This CDR3 comprises 17 residues. CDR1 and CDR2 (germline): MDHEN, SYDVKM. CDR3 sequence reads: CASNPRVGRGMNTEAFF. CDR3 nucleotide sequence: TGTGCCAGCAACCCAAGGGTTGGCAGGGGCATGAACACTGAAGCTTTCTTT.

V usage is TRBV12-3 or TRBV12-4 and J usage is TRBJ2-5; TRBD2 matches 8 bases. The CDR3 runs 15 residues. V was pared by 3 bases and J by 4 bases, with 7 bases of the junction left unmatched. In DNA, the CDR3 is TGTGCCAGCAGTTTGGCCAGCGGGGGTCGAGAGACCCAGTACTTC. Residues: CASSLASGGRETQYF.

The table lists this clonotype with many counts. CDR3 amino acids: CASTVGISYEQYF. In DNA, the CDR3 is TGTGCCAGCACCGTTGGAATCTCCTACGAGCAGTACTTC. The chain links TRBV6-2 or TRBV6-3 to TRBJ2-7; D is uncertain. The V end was cut by 7 bases, the J end by 0 bases, with 10 bases between. Germline V gene lookup returns CDR1 MNHEY and CDR2 SVGEGT. This CDR3 has 13 residues.

Ten or more counts support this clonotype. The chain couples TRBV7-6 to TRBJ1-5; 11 positions agree with TRBD1. J was trimmed by 0 bases and V by 5 bases; bases with no gene match: 6. Germline loops: CDR1 SGHVS, CDR2 FNYEAQ. The CDR3 loop spans 17 amino acids. CDR3 sequence reads: CASSRGTGGYSNQPQHF. In DNA form, the CDR3 reads TGTGCCAGCAGCCGCGGGACAGGGGGATATAGCAATCAGCCCCAGCATTTT.

This clonotype was picked up many times. This chain joins TRBV3-1 and TRBJ2-6, with TRBD2 as a possible D gene (5 bases). The CDR3 has 17 amino acids. The V gene lost 0 bases and the J gene lost 1 base, with 10 bases spanning the gap. Looked up from germline, CDR1 is LGHDT and CDR2 is YNNKEL (reference sequence). The CDR3 DNA is TGTGCCAGCAGCCAAGATGTCGGCGGGTCTGGGGCCAACGTCCTGACTTTC. Protein sequence: CASSQDVGGSGANVLTF.

This clonotype has ten or more counts. The chain has TRBV6-2 or TRBV6-3 and TRBJ1-5, with D perhaps matching TRBD1 (5 bases). Trimming shortened V by 6 bases and J by 1 base, and 19 bases separated the two germline ends. This CDR3 contains 17 residues. Germline lookup yields CDR1 MNHEY and CDR2 SVGEGT. In nucleotides, the CDR3 is TGTGCCAGCAGACCAACAGCAGGGAGCCAAAGCAATCAGCCCCAGCATTTT. It encodes CASRPTAGSQSNQPQHF.

This clonotype was counted many times. The chain is built from TRBV6-2 or TRBV6-3 and TRBJ2-5; 12 nucleotides match TRBD2. The CDR3 spans 15 residues. V dropped 4 bases and J dropped 0; count of bases not matched to a gene: 0. CDR1 and CDR2 from the germline V gene are MNHEY and SVGEGT. Here the CDR3 DNA reads TGTGCCAGCAGTTGGACTAGCGGGGACCAAGAGACCCAGTACTTC. Its translation: CASSWTSGDQETQYF.

This clonotype has a handful of counts. This chain connects TRBV4-3 to TRBJ2-7; TRBD1 matches at 7 bases. Trimming removed 0 bases from V and 5 bases from J; junction bases left unmatched: 7. CDR1 and CDR2 (germline): LGHNA, YSLEER. The CDR3 has 15 residues. The chain's CDR3 is CASSQDRGQWDEQYF. The CDR3 coding sequence is TGCGCCAGCAGCCAAGATAGGGGACAGTGGGACGAGCAGTACTTC.

A few counts support this clonotype. The genes are TRBV14 and TRBJ1-2, with TRBD1 matching over 8 bases. There are 16 residues in the CDR3. Looked up from germline, CDR1 is SGHDN and CDR2 is FVKESK. V gave up 4 bases and J gave up 6 bases; unmatched junction bases: 13. The CDR3 reads CASSPQRTGLKDGYTF. The CDR3 DNA reads TGTGCCAGCAGCCCCCAACGGACAGGGCTAAAGGATGGCTACACCTTC.

Ten or more counts support this clonotype. The chain uses TRBV7-9 and TRBJ2-7; TRBD2 might be the D (5 bases). Trimming shortened V by 5 bases and J by 4 bases, and 12 bases separated the two germline ends. Germline-derived CDR1 and CDR2 are SEHNR and FQNEAQ (reference sequence). The CDR3 is 13 residues long. CDR3 protein: CASSATGNYEQYF. The DNA for the CDR3 is TGTGCCAGCAGCGCCACGGGAAATTACGAGCAGTACTTC. Drawing the rest from reference TRBV7-9 and TRBJ2-7, the complete variable domain is DTGVSQNPRHKITKRGQNVTFRCDPISEHNRLYWYRQTLGQGPEFLTYFQNEAQLEKSRLLSDRFSAERPKGSFSTLEIQRTEQGDSAMYLCASSATGNYEQYFGPGTRLTVT.